This section outlines one T cell receptor beta chain sequence together with its context. Its specificity is not known. A read error may produce the germline difference seen at one junction end. A universal primer site arose from template switching, and cDNA bore unique molecular identifiers. MiXCR, applied by TCRdb to the 5' RACE reads, yields one record per CDR3 protein. The table shows 400,000 to 500,000 distinct CDR3 sequences, with around a sixth occurring only once. These data come from a study of identical twins. General study results and limits: There were fewer insertions in abundant cord blood beta clonotypes, but memory repertoires showed no such pattern. Models came in too low on out-of-frame TCR alpha sharing in monozygotic twins. Analyses of zero insertions could, in part, be confounded by invariant MAIT and iNKT cells.

The CDR3 covers 14 residues. CDR1 is MNHEY and CDR2 is SVGAGI in the germline V gene. This clonotype originated in a middle-aged man in good health. The rearrangement joins TRBV6-5 to TRBJ2-1; tentatively, D is TRBD1 or TRBD2 (5 bases each). The material sequenced was naive T cells sorted from blood. CDR3 DNA sequence: TGTGCCAGCAGTTACCGGGGACCATACAATGAGCTGTTCTTC. This encodes CASSYRGPYNELFF.